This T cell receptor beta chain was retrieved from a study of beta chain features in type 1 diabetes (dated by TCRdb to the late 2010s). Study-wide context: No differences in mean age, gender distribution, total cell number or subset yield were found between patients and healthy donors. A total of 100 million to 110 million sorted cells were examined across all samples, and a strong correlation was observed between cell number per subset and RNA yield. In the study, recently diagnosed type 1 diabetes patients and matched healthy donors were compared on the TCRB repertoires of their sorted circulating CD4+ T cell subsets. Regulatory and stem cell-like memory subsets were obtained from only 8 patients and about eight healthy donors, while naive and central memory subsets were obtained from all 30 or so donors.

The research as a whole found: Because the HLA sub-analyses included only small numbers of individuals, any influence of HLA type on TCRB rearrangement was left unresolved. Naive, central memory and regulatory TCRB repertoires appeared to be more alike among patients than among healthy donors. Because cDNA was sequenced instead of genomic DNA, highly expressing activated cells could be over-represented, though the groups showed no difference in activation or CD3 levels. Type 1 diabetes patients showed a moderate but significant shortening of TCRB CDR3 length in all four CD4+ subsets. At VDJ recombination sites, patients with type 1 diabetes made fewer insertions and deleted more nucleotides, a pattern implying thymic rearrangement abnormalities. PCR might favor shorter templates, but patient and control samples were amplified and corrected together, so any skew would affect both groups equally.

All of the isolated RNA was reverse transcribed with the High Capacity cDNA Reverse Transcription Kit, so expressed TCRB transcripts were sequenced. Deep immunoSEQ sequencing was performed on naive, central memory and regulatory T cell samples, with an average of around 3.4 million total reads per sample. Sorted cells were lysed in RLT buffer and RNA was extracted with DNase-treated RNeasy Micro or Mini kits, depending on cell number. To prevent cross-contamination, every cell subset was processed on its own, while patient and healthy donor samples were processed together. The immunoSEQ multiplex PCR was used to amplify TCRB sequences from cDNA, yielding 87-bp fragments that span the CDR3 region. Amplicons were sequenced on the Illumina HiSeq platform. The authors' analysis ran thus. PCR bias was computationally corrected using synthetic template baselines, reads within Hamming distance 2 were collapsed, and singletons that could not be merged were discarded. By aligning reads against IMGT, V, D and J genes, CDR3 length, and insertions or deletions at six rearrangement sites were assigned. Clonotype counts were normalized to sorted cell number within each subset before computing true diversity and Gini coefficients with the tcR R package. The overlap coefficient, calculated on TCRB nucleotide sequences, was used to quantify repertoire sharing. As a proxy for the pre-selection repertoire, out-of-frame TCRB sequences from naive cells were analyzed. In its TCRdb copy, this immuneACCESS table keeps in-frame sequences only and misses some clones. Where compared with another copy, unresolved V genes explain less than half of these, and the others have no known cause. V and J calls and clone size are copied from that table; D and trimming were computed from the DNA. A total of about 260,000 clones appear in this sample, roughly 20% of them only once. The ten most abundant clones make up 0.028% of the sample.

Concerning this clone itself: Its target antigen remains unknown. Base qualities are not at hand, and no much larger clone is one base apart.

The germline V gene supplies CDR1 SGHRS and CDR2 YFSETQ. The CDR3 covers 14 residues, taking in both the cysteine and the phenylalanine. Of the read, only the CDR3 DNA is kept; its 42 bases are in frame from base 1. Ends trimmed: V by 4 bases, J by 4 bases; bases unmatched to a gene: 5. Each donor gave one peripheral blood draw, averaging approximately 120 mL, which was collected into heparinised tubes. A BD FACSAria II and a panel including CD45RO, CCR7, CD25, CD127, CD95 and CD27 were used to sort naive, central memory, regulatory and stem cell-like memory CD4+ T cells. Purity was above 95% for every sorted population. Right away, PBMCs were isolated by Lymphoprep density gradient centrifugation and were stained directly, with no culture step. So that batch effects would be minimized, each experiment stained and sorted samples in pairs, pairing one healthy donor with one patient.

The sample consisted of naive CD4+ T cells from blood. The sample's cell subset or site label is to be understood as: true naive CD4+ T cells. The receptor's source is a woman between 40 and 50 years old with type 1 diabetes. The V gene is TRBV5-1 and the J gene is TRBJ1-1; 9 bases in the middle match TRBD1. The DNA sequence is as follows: TGCGCCAGCAGCAGGGGGACAGGGAGCACTGAAGCTTTCTTT. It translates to CASSRGTGSTEAFF.